This T cell receptor (beta chain) was sequenced in a study of OX40 agonist ivuxolimab in advanced cancers. Study-level background: Previous treatment with anti-PD-1, anti-PD-L1 or anti-CTLA-4 therapy was allowed; about 37% had received some. Study-wide findings and caveats: In CD8+ T cells, expanded clones were on average more numerous than in CD4+. Determination of antigen specificity was not performed for the expanded peripheral T cells.

The CDR3 sequence is 14 residues long. The germline V gene encodes CDR1 SGHRS and CDR2 YFSETQ. J was trimmed by 3 bases and V by 6 bases; bases with no gene match: 6. Profiling relied on immunoSEQ multiplex PCR, and the TCRdb table lists in-frame clones only, not all of them. Of more than 55,000 clones in the sample, approximately 85% are singletons; the top ten hold roughly 11%. Worth noting for this clone: Its antigen is unidentified.

The clonotype was recovered from an adult with an advanced solid tumor such as melanoma, head and neck, liver or kidney cancer. The starting material was CD4+ or CD8+ T cells sorted from blood, obtained in a trial of the OX40 agonist ivuxolimab. The gene calls are TRBV5-1 and TRBJ2-7; 10 bases match TRBD2. CDR3 in DNA: TGCGCCAGCATGGAAGCTAGCGGGAGCTACGAGCAGTACTTC. It specifies CASMEASGSYEQYF.